Listed here are 30 T cell receptor beta chains from one sample, sequenced in a study of T cell repertoires in cytomegalovirus infection. Each CDR3 protein gets one entry after TCRdb re-called the reads with MiXCR. Among about 190,000 distinct CDR3 sequences, roughly 9.8% were seen once, and the ten largest hold roughly 4.8%. Sequencing was done on a sample of PBMCs. These receptors all stem from a human donor in good health (CMV status not recorded). Some clones in this sample may be carry-over from other donors' samples.

This clonotype was found many times. The V gene is TRBV7-9, the J gene TRBJ2-2; TRBD2 matches at 8 bases. Germline CDR1 and CDR2: SEHNR and FQNEAQ (reference sequence). This CDR3 comprises 16 residues. J was trimmed by 7 bases and V by 6 bases; bases with no gene match: 13. The CDR3 nucleotides read TGTGCCAGCAGTTATCGGCCACCCGGGACTAGCGGGGAGCTGTTTTTT. Amino acid sequence: CASSYRPPGTSGELFF.

This clonotype was detected many times. This chain connects TRBV11-2 to TRBJ1-2; no clear D gene. V lost 3 bases to trimming and J lost 0 bases, with 11 bases between them. The CDR3 is 15 amino acids. The V gene's germline CDR1 is SGHAT and CDR2 FQNNGV. CDR3 bases: TGTGCCAGCAGCTTGTGGACGGAAGCTAACTATGGCTACACCTTC. It yields the protein CASSLWTEANYGYTF.

This clonotype was detected many times. The chain links TRBV7-2 to TRBJ1-6; the D gene is possibly TRBD1 (6 bases). V shed 5 bases and J shed 9 bases, with 17 bases lying between them. This CDR3 is built from 15 residues. Germline V lookup: CDR1 SGHTA, CDR2 FQGNSA. Here the CDR3 DNA reads TGTGCCAGCAGCCTCGTTCAGGGGTTAGGTTCACCCCTCCACTTT. It is translated as CASSLVQGLGSPLHF.

This clonotype showed up just a few times. This chain joins TRBV10-2 and TRBJ1-1, with 8 bases matching TRBD1. This CDR3 spans 15 amino acids. From germline, CDR1 is WSHSY and CDR2 SAAADI. Unmatched junction bases numbered 10, after V lost 4 bases and J lost 6 bases. The CDR3 spells CASSVGQGLRSEAFF. The CDR3 nucleotides are TGCGCCAGCAGTGTAGGACAGGGTTTGCGGTCTGAAGCTTTCTTT.

The sample holds one count of this clonotype. V usage is TRBV2 and J usage is TRBJ1-1; D unresolved. Germline V CDR1 and CDR2: SNHLY, FYNNEI. This CDR3 is 13 amino acids long. V lost 8 bases to trimming and J lost 3 bases, with 13 bases between them. CDR3 in DNA: TGTGCCAGCCCAATCCCGGTGGACACTGAAGCTTTCTTT. Amino acid sequence: CASPIPVDTEAFF.

This clonotype was recorded many times. The chain has TRBV12-3 or TRBV12-4 and TRBJ2-1; TRBD2 is a possible D gene (7 bases). Trimming stripped 10 bases from V and 7 bases from J, with 20 bases between. This CDR3 is built from 14 residues. The CDR3 region is CATSIAGAGNEQFF. CDR3 in DNA: TGTGCCACCAGCATCGCGGGGGCCGGGAATGAGCAGTTCTTC.

Remarks on this clonotype: A much larger clone differs by one base, so this may be a read error. Here the CDR3 reads CASSPDRWQPRHF. The CDR3 DNA reads TGTGCCAGCAGCCCGGACAGATGGCAGCCCCGGCATTTT. J is TRBJ1-5 and V is TRBV7-2; tentatively, D is TRBD1 (6 bases). The CDR3 spans 13 residues. The germline CDR1 and CDR2 sequences are SGHTA and FQGNSA.

This clonotype has ten or more counts. The chain joins TRBV12-3 or TRBV12-4 to TRBJ2-7; 9 bases line up with TRBD2. The ends lost 7 bases at V and 5 bases at J; junction bases unmatched: 9. The CDR3 contains 14 residues. The CDR3 nucleotides read TGTGCCAGCAAGTACCTAGCGGGAAGCGACGAGCAGTACTTC. Residues: CASKYLAGSDEQYF.

In this sample, this clonotype turned up many times. The gene calls are TRBV7-8 and TRBJ1-1; weak D call: TRBD1 (5 bases). Trimming removed 3 bases from V and 1 base from J, with 21 bases in between. Germline V gene lookup returns CDR1 SGHVS and CDR2 FQNEAQ. This CDR3 spans 18 amino acids. The CDR3 loop is CASSLYVEGPTTNTEAFF. For the CDR3, the DNA is TGTGCCAGCAGCTTGTACGTAGAGGGACCAACCACGAACACTGAAGCTTTCTTT.

This clonotype was picked up a small number of times. The chain is built from TRBV5-5 and TRBJ1-1; maybe TRBD1 (5 bases). V dropped 0 bases and J dropped 8 bases, with 11 bases sitting between them. CDR3 length: 13 residues. CDR1 and CDR2 from the germline V gene are SGHKS and YYEKEE (reference sequence). The CDR3 coding sequence is TGTGCCAGCAGCTTGGAGTCGCAGGGAGAAGCTTTCTTT. Amino acid sequence: CASSLESQGEAFF.

This clonotype occurred many times. This chain uses TRBV28 with TRBJ1-1; no clear D gene. Trimming took 7 bases from V and 1 from J, leaving 4 bases between them. Germline values: CDR1 MDHEN, CDR2 SYDVKM. There are 11 residues in the CDR3. DNA of the CDR3: TGTGCCAGCACCACGAACACTGAAGCTTTCTTT. This codes for CASTTNTEAFF.

This clonotype was detected many times. The CDR3 DNA reads TGTGCCAGCAGCAAACAGAGCTCCTACGAGCAGTACTTC. Translation gives CASSKQSSYEQYF. This chain uses TRBV12-3 or TRBV12-4 with TRBJ2-7; D not resolved. Trimming removed 6 bases from V and 0 bases from J, with 9 bases in between. CDR3 length: 13 amino acids.

This chain links TRBV6-5 with TRBJ2-5; D may match TRBD1 or TRBD2 (6 bases each). This CDR3 is built from 14 residues. Per the germline V gene, CDR1 is MNHEY and CDR2 is SVGAGI. Trimming removed 2 bases from V and 5 bases from J, with 12 bases in between. The CDR3 sequence is CASSYGGRSETQYF. As DNA, the CDR3 is TGTGCCAGCAGTTACGGGGGGCGGAGCGAGACCCAGTACTTC.

This clonotype was seen more than once but under ten times. The chain links TRBV24-1 to TRBJ1-4; a possible D gene is TRBD1 (5 bases). CDR1 is KGHDR, CDR2 SFDVKD, per germline. V was pared by 4 bases and J by 10 bases, with 15 bases between. The CDR3 totals 14 residues. This CDR3 is CATSEGTDVRKLFF. CDR3 nucleotide sequence: TGTGCCACCAGTGAGGGGACGGATGTGAGAAAACTGTTTTTT.

There are many counts of this clonotype. The J gene is TRBJ2-3, the V gene TRBV7-2; D remains unclear. V shed 0 bases and J shed 3 bases, with 10 bases lying between them. This CDR3 is 15 amino acids long. Germline CDR1 SGHTA, CDR2 FQGNSA. The chain's CDR3 is CASSLAPKATDTQYF. The CDR3 DNA follows: TGTGCCAGCAGCTTAGCCCCAAAAGCAACAGATACGCAGTATTTT.

This clonotype was found many times. This chain joins TRBV7-2 and TRBJ2-3, with unresolved D. Germline-derived CDR1 and CDR2 are SGHTA and FQGNSA. V was clipped by 6 bases and J by 6 bases, with 16 bases between them. The CDR3 has 14 residues. CDR3 region: CASSLTSPRDTQYF. The CDR3 nucleotides are TGTGCCAGCAGTCTGACTTCCCCCAGGGATACGCAGTATTTT.

Many counts were recorded for this clonotype. The chain couples TRBV7-9 to TRBJ2-4; 7 bases match TRBD2. The CDR3 is 13 residues long. Germline assignment: CDR1 SEHNR and CDR2 FQNEAQ (reference sequence). J gave up 8 bases and V 6 bases, and 7 bases lay outside the gene matches. In nucleotides, the CDR3 is TGTGCCAGCAGACCTAGCGGTGGGGACATTCAGTACTTC. It is translated as CASRPSGGDIQYF.

This clonotype was counted at least ten times. The V call is TRBV10-3, the J call TRBJ1-5, with D maybe TRBD1 (5 bases). The CDR3 is 15 amino acids. The germline V and J ends were trimmed by 4 bases and 2 bases, with 12 bases remaining between them. The germline V gene encodes CDR1 ENHRY and CDR2 SYGVKD. CDR3 in DNA: TGTGCCATCAGTGCGGGGGGGGAGGGCAATCAGCCCCAGCATTTT. This sequence encodes CAISAGGEGNQPQHF.

This clonotype occurred a few times. The rearrangement links TRBV7-8 to TRBJ2-1; D call uncertain. From germline, CDR1 is SGHVS and CDR2 FQNEAQ. Between the trimmed V and J ends, which lost 3 bases and 6 bases, there was a span of 12 bases. This CDR3 has 14 amino acids. CDR3 region: CASSFGGLANEQFF. DNA of the CDR3: TGTGCCAGCAGCTTCGGTGGGCTCGCCAATGAGCAGTTCTTC.

This clonotype occurred many times. The gene calls are TRBV28 and TRBJ2-5; D might be TRBD1 (5 bases). Germline V gene data show CDR1 as MDHEN and CDR2 as SYDVKM. The CDR3 has 12 amino acids. V lost 6 bases to trimming and J lost 9 bases, with 14 bases between them. CDR3 sequence (DNA): TGTGCCAGCAGCGAGCCCCCAGGGCCCCAGTACTTC. This translates into CASSEPPGPQYF.

This clonotype has a count of ten or more. The chain recombines TRBV7-2 with TRBJ1-2; no reliable D call. Trimming removed 2 bases from V and 6 bases from J, with 10 bases in between. This CDR3 region has 13 residues. The germline V gene has CDR1 SGHTA and CDR2 FQGNSA. The CDR3 DNA reads TGTGCCAGCAGCTTACGCGGCCAGGATGGCTACACCTTC. Encoded protein: CASSLRGQDGYTF.

There are a few counts of this clonotype. The chain recombines TRBV4-3 with TRBJ2-1, with TRBD2 matching 8 bases. This CDR3 contains 17 residues. The germline V gene encodes CDR1 LGHNA and CDR2 YSLEER. The trim removed 0 bases at V and 3 bases at J, leaving 7 bases unmatched. The CDR3 sequence is CASSQDGTGGIYNEQFF. The CDR3 coding sequence is TGCGCCAGCAGCCAAGATGGGACGGGAGGGATCTACAATGAGCAGTTCTTC.

The CDR3 here is CSVGGGGRQETQYF. The CDR3 nucleotides read TGCAGCGTGGGGGGGGGGGGTCGGCAAGAGACCCAGTACTTC. The rearrangement joins TRBV29-1 to TRBJ2-5; TRBD2 aligns across 7 bases. V was pared by 6 bases and J by 2 bases, with 9 bases of the junction left unmatched. Germline V gene data show CDR1 as SQVTM and CDR2 as ANQGSEA. The CDR3 is 14 amino acids.

This clonotype was counted many times. The rearrangement uses TRBV10-2 and TRBJ2-2; 9 bases are a match to TRBD2. The V gene end was trimmed by 2 bases and the J gene end by 2 bases; junction bases not matched to a gene: 3. Looked up from germline, CDR1 is WSHSY and CDR2 is SAAADI. The length of the CDR3 is 16 residues. The CDR3, as DNA: TGCGCCAGCAGTGAGCTAGCGGGGTCAAACACCGGGGAGCTGTTTTTT. It is translated as CASSELAGSNTGELFF.

The rearrangement uses TRBV28 and TRBJ1-5; 8 bases are a match to TRBD1. This CDR3 contains 16 residues. The V and J ends lost 3 bases and 6 bases, in that order; junction bases with no gene match: 10. Germline CDR1 and CDR2: MDHEN and SYDVKM. The CDR3, as DNA: TGTGCCAGCAGTTTGGTCGCAGGGGGCTTTTTTCAGCCCCAGCATTTT. Translated: CASSLVAGGFFQPQHF.

This clonotype was seen ten or more times. V is TRBV19 and J is TRBJ2-2, with TRBD1 identical over 10 bases. Germline-derived CDR1 and CDR2 are LNHDA and SQIVND (reference sequence). The junction had 11 bases not matched to a gene; V was cut back by 5 bases and J by 5 bases. The CDR3 spans 17 residues. The CDR3 DNA reads as TGTGCCAGTAGTCCAGAACCGGGACAGGGGTTGACCGGGGAGCTGTTTTTT. This gives the protein CASSPEPGQGLTGELFF.

This clonotype was detected a few times. The rearrangement uses TRBV20-1 and TRBJ2-1; possibly TRBD2 for D (6 bases). The germline CDR1 and CDR2 sequences are DFQATT and SNEGSKA (reference sequence). Between the trimmed V and J ends, which lost 4 bases and 1 base, there was a span of 17 bases. The length of the CDR3 is 16 residues. The CDR3 here is CSATEIRRASYNEQFF. In DNA form, the CDR3 reads TGCAGTGCTACAGAGATTCGGAGGGCGTCCTACAATGAGCAGTTCTTC.

This clonotype was counted only a few times. J is TRBJ1-1 and V is TRBV29-1; D call uncertain. Germline V lookup: CDR1 SQVTM, CDR2 ANQGSEA. V was trimmed by 4 bases and J by 4 bases, leaving 13 bases between them. The length of the CDR3 is 13 residues. As DNA, the CDR3 is TGCAGCGTTGTGCCGATAACGGGCACTGAAGCTTTCTTT. Its protein is CSVVPITGTEAFF.

About this clonotype: This sequence may be a read error, since a much larger clone differs from it by one base. This rearrangement joins TRBV11-2 to TRBJ1-1, with D possibly being TRBD1 (5 bases). The germline CDR1 and CDR2 sequences are SGHAT and FQNNGV. The CDR3 totals 13 residues. V gave up 1 base and J gave up 7 bases, with 10 bases separating them. The CDR3 DNA reads TGTGCCAGCAGCTTAGTGGCAGGGATTGAAGCTTTCTTT. It specifies CASSLVAGIEAFF.

This clonotype was counted many times. The V and J genes are TRBV7-2 and TRBJ2-7; TRBD2 aligns across 9 bases. The CDR3 runs to 15 residues. The J segment lost 3 bases and the V segment lost 2 bases, leaving 5 bases of the junction unmatched. CDR1 SGHTA and CDR2 FQGNSA come from the germline V gene. This CDR3 reads CASSLSGREGYEQYF. DNA of the CDR3: TGTGCCAGCAGCTTAAGTGGGCGGGAGGGCTACGAGCAGTACTTC.